The TCR beta chain under discussion was sequenced for a study of beta chain features in type 1 diabetes. Cells sorted by CD45RO/CCR7/CD25/CD127/CD95/CD27 comprised CD4+ naive, central memory, regulatory and stem cell-like memory cells. This clone was seen a handful of times. The antigen is not known. Expressed TCRB transcripts were sequenced because the entire RNA isolate underwent reverse transcription. Profiled with immunoSEQ multiplex PCR; TCRdb holds only in-frame clones, not every one. The repertoire holds over 200,000 clones, about a tenth seen once, with approximately 0.015% in the top ten. Findings and caveats of the study: Comparison showed that naive, central memory and Treg TCRB repertoires appeared more similar among patients than among healthy donors. Among patients with Type 1 diabetes, TCRB CDR3s were moderately but significantly shorter in every one of the four CD4+ subsets. Patients with type 1 diabetes carried fewer insertions and had more deletions at their VDJ junctions.

Germline V gene lookup returns CDR1 LNHDA and CDR2 SQIVND (reference sequence). The CDR3 totals 13 residues. The chain links TRBV19 to TRBJ2-1; a weak D match, TRBD1 (6 bases). This sequence was found in a man aged 25 to 40 with type 1 diabetes. The sequencing input was naive CD4+ T cells from blood. The chain's CDR3 is CGSGRQGSNEQFF. CDR3 bases: TGTGGATCTGGACGGCAGGGGTCAAATGAGCAGTTCTTC.